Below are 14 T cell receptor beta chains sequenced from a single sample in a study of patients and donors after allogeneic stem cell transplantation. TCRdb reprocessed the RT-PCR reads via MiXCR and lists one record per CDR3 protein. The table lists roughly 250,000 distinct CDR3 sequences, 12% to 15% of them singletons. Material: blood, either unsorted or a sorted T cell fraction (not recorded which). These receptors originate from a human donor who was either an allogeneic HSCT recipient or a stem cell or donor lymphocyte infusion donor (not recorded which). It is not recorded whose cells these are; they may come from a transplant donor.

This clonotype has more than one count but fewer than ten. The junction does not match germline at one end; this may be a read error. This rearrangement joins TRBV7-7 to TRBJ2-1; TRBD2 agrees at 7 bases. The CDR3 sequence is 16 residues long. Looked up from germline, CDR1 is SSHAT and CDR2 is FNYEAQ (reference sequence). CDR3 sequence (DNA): TGTGCTAGCAGCTTAACTAGAGAGGGAGCGGGGAATGAGCAGTTCTTC. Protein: CASSLTREGAGNEQFF.

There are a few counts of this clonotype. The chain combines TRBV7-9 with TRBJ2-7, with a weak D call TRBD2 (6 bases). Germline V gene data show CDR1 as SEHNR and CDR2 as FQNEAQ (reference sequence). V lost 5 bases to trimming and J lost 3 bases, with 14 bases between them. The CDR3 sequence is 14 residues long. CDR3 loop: CASSPGTAFYEQYF. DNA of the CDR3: TGTGCCAGCAGCCCCGGGACTGCCTTCTACGAGCAGTACTTC.

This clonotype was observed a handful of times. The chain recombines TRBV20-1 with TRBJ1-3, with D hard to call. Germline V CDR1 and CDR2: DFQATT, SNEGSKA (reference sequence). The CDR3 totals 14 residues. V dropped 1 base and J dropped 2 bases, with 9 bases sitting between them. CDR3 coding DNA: TGCAGTGCTAGAGCGGGGAACGCTGGAAACACCATATATTTT. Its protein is CSARAGNAGNTIYF.

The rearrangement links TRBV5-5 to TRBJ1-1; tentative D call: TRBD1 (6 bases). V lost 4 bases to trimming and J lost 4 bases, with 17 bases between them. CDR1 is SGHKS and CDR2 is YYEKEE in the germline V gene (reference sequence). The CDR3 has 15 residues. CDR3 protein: CASSLKGGLGTEAFF. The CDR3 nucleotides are TGTGCCAGCAGCCTGAAGGGGGGTTTGGGCACTGAAGCTTTCTTT. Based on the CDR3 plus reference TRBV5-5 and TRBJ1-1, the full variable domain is DAGVTQSPTHLIKTRGQQVTLRCSPISGHKSVSWYQQVLGQGPQFIFQYYEKEERGRGNFPDRFSARQFPNYSSELNVNALLLGDSALYLCASSLKGGLGTEAFFGQGTRLTVV.

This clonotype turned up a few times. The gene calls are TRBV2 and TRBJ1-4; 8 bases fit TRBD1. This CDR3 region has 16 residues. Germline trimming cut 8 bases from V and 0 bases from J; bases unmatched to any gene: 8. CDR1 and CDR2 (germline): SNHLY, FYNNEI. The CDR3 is CASGAGDRPTNEKLFF. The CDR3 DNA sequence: TGTGCCAGCGGGGCGGGGGACAGGCCAACTAATGAAAAACTGTTTTTT.

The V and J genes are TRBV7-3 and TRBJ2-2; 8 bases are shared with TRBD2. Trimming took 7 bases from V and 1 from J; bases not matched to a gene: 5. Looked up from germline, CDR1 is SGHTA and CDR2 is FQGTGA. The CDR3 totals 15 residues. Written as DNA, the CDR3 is TGTGCCAGCACCCGCGCGGGAGGGAACACCGGGGAGCTGTTTTTT. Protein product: CASTRAGGNTGELFF.

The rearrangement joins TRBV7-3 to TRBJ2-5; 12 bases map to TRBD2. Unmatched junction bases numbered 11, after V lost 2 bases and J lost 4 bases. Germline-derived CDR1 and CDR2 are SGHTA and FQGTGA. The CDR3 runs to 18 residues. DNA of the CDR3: TGTGCCAGCAGCTTAGGCCTCCCCCTAGCGGGGGGGCCAGAGACCCAGTACTTC. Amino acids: CASSLGLPLAGGPETQYF.

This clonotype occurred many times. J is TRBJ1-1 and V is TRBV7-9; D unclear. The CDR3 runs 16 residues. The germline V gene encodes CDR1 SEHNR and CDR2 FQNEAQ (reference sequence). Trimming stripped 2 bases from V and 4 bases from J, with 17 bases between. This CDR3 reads CASSLLSGSRGTEAFF. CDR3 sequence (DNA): TGTGCCAGCAGCTTACTATCCGGGTCCCGGGGCACTGAAGCTTTCTTT.

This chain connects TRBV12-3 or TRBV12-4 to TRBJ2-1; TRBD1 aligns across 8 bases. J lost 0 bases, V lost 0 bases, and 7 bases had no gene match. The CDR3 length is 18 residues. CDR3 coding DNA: TGTGCCAGCAGTTTAGCACCGGGACAGGCGAGCTCCTACAATGAGCAGTTCTTC. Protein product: CASSLAPGQASSYNEQFF.

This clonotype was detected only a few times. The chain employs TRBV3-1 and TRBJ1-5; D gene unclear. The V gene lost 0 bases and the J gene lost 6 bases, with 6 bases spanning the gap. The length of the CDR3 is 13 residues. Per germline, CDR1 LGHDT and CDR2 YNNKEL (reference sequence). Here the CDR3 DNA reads TGTGCCAGCAGCCAAGATATAGGTCAGCCCCAGCATTTT. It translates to CASSQDIGQPQHF.

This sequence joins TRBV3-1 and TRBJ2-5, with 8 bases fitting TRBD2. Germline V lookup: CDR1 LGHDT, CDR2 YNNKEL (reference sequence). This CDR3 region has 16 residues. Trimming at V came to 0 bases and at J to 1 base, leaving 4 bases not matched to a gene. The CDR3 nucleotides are TGTGCCAGCAGCCAAGACGGCGGGGGGCCCCAAGAGACCCAGTACTTC. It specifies CASSQDGGGPQETQYF.

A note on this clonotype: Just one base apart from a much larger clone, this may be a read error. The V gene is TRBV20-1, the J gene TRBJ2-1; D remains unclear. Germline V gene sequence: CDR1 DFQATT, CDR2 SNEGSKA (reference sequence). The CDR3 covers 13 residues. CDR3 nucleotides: TGCAGTGCAAGAGCCCGTCGGTGGGATGAGCAGTTCTTC. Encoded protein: CSARARRWDEQFF.

The CDR3 protein is CASSHHVDIPNQPQHF. The DNA for the CDR3 is TGCGCCAGCAGTCATCATGTAGACATTCCCAATCAGCCCCAGCATTTT. The genes are TRBV23-1 and TRBJ1-5; no clear D gene. TRBV23-1 is given ORF status, its function remaining uncertain. Deletions cut 3 bases from V and 3 bases from J, with 15 bases between. The CDR3 is 16 amino acids.

The CDR3 DNA reads TGTGCCAGCAGCCTAGGGACATTGAATTCACCCCTCCACTTT. It codes for CASSLGTLNSPLHF. The chain is built from TRBV25-1 and TRBJ1-6; D possibly corresponds to TRBD1 (6 bases). The V gene lost 6 bases and the J gene lost 7 bases, with 13 bases spanning the gap. Germline V lookup: CDR1 MGHDK, CDR2 SYGVNS. The CDR3 runs to 14 residues.